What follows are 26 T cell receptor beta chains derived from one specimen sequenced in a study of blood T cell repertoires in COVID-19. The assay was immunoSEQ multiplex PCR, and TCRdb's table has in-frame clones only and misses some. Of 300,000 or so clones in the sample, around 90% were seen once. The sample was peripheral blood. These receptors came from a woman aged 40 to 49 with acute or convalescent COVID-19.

CDR3 sequence (DNA): TGCGCCAGCAGCTTATGGCAGGGGGCTGCCGGGGAGCTGTTTTTT. It translates to CASSLWQGAAGELFF. The chain employs TRBV5-1 and TRBJ2-2; 8 bases fit TRBD1. The CDR3 consists of 15 residues. Germline CDR1 is SGHRS and CDR2 is YFSETQ. Trimming at V came to 2 bases and at J to 6 bases, leaving 6 bases not matched to a gene.

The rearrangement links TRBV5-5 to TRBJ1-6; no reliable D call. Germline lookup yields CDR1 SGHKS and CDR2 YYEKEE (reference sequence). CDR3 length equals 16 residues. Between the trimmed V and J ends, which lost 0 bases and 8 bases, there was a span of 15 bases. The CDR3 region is CASSLAVETGYSPLHF. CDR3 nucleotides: TGTGCCAGCAGCTTGGCTGTAGAGACGGGTTATTCACCCCTCCACTTT.

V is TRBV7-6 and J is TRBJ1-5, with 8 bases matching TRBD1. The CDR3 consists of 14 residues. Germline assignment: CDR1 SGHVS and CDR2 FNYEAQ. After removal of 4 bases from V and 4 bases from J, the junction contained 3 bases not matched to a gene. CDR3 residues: CASSSNRGNQPQHF. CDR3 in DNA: TGTGCCAGCAGCTCAAACAGGGGGAATCAGCCCCAGCATTTT.

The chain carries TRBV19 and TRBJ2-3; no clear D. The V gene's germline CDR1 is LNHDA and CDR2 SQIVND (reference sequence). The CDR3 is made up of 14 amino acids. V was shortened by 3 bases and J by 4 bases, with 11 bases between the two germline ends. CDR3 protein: CASSIARNSDTQYF. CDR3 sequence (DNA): TGTGCCAGTAGTATCGCCAGAAATTCAGATACGCAGTATTTT.

The CDR3 nucleotides are TGTGCCAGCAGCTTAGAAATAGTGAACACTGAAGCTTTCTTT. It codes for CASSLEIVNTEAFF. V usage is TRBV7-6 and J usage is TRBJ1-1; D gene unclear. This CDR3 comprises 14 residues. Germline CDR1 reads SGHVS; CDR2 reads FNYEAQ. Trimming removed 1 base at V and 0 bases at J, with 6 bases between.

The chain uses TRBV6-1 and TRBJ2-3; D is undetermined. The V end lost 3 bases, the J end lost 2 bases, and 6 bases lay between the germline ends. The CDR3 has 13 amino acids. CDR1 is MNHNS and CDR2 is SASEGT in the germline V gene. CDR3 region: CASSDRYTDTQYF. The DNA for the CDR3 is TGTGCCAGCAGTGACAGATACACAGATACGCAGTATTTT.

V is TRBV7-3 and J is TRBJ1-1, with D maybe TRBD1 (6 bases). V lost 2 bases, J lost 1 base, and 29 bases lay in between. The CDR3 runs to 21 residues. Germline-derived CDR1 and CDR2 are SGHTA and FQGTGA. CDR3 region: CASSLWAGVNSRGGPNTEAFF. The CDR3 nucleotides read TGTGCCAGCAGCTTATGGGCGGGGGTGAATAGCAGGGGAGGACCGAACACTGAAGCTTTCTTT.

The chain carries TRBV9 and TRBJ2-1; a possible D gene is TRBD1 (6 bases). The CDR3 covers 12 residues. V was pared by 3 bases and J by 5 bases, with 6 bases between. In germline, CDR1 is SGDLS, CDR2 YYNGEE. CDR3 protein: CASSDRDNEQFF. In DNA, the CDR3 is TGTGCCAGCAGCGACAGGGACAATGAGCAGTTCTTC. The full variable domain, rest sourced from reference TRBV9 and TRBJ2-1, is DSGVTQTPKHLITATGQRVTLRCSPRSGDLSVYWYQQSLDQGLQFLIQYYNGEERAKGNILERFSAQQFPDLHSELNLSSLELGDSALYFCASSDRDNEQFFGPGTRLTVL.

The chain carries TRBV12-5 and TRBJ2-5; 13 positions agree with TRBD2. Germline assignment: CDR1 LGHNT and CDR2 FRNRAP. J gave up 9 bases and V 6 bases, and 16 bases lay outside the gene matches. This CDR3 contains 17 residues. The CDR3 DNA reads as TGTGCTAGTGGGAAGGGACTAGCGGGGACCGTCGAAGGGGCCCAGTACTTC. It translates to CASGKGLAGTVEGAQYF.

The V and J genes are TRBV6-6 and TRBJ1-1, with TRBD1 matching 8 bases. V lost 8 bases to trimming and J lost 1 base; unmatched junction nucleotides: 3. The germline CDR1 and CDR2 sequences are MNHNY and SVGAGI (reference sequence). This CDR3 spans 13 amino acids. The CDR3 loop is CASDRGSNTEAFF. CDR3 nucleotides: TGTGCCAGCGACAGGGGATCGAACACTGAAGCTTTCTTT.

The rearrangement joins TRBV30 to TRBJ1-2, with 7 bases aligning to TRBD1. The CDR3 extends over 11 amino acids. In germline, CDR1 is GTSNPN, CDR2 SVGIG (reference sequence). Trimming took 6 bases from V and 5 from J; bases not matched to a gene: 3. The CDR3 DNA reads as TGTGCCTGCTTACAGGGGTATGGCTACACCTTC. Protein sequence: CACLQGYGYTF.

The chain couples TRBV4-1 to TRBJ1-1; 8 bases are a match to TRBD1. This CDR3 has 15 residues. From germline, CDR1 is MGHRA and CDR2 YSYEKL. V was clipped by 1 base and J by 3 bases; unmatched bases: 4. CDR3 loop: CASSQVQGGDTEAFF. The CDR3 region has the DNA TGCGCCAGCAGCCAAGTACAGGGGGGGGACACTGAAGCTTTCTTT.

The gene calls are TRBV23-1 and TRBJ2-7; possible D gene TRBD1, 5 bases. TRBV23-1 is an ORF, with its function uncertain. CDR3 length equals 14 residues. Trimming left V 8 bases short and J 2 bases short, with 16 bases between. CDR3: CASHIRQPPYEQYV. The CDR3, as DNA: TGCGCCAGCCATATACGACAGCCACCCTACGAGCAGTACGTC.

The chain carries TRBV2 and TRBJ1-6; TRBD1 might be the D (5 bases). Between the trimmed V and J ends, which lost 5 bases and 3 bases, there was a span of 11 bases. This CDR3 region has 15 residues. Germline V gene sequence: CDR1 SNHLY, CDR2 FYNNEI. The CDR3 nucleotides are TGTGCCAGCAGTCGACAGCAAAACTATAATTCACCCCTCCACTTT. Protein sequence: CASSRQQNYNSPLHF.

The CDR3: CASSVGRPDNEQFF. CDR3 DNA: TGTGCCAGCAGTGTCGGGAGGCCTGACAATGAGCAGTTCTTC. V and J are TRBV6-6 and TRBJ2-1; 7 bases are a match to TRBD2. The germline V gene has CDR1 MNHNY and CDR2 SVGAGI (reference sequence). After removal of 5 bases from V and 5 bases from J, the junction contained 6 bases not matched to a gene. CDR3 length: 14 amino acids.

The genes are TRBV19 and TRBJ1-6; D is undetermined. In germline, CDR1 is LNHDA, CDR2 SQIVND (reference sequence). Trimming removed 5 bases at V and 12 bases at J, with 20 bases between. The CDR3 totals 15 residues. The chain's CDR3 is CASSDPGASEIPLHF. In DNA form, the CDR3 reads TGTGCCAGTAGTGACCCGGGAGCCTCGGAAATACCCCTCCACTTT.

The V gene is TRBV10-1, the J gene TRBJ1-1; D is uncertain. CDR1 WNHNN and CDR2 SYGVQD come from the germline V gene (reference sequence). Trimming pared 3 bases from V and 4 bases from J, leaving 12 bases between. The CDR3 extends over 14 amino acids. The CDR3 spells CASSDPRRSTEAFF. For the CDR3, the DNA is TGCGCCAGCAGTGACCCCCGCAGGTCCACTGAAGCTTTCTTT.

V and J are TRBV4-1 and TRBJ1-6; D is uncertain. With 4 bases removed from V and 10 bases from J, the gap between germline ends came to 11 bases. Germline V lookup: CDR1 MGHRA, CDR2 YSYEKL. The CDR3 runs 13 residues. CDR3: CASSLAPGSPLHF. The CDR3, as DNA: TGCGCCAGCAGCCTTGCCCCGGGGTCACCCCTCCACTTT.

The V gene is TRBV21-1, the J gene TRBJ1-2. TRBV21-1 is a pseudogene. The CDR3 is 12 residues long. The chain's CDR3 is CAKIRVVREHTF. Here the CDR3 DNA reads TGTGCCAAGATAAGGGTTGTGAGGGAACACACCTTC.

Here the CDR3 reads CATSRGLEAFF. In DNA, the CDR3 is TGTGCCACCAGCAGAGGTCTTGAAGCTTTCTTT. The chain recombines TRBV15 with TRBJ1-1; D not certain. The CDR3 contains 11 residues. The ends were cut back, 1 base at V and 7 bases at J, with 4 bases in the middle. The germline CDR1 and CDR2 sequences are LNHNV and YYDKDF (reference sequence).

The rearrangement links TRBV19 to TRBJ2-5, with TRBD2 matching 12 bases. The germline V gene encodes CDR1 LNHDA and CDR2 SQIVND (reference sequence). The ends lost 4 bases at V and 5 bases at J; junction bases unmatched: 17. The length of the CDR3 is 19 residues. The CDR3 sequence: CASSTAPASGGDPRETQYF. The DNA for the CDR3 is TGTGCCAGTAGTACCGCTCCGGCTAGCGGGGGGGACCCCCGGGAGACCCAGTACTTC.

The CDR3 DNA sequence: TGTGCCAGCAGTGAACAGGCCTACGAGCAGTACGTC. It specifies CASSEQAYEQYV. This chain links TRBV6-1 with TRBJ2-7, with no clear D. The CDR3 covers 12 residues. CDR1 is MNHNS, CDR2 SASEGT, per germline. Trimming took off 2 bases at V and 2 bases at J, with 4 bases between the two ends.

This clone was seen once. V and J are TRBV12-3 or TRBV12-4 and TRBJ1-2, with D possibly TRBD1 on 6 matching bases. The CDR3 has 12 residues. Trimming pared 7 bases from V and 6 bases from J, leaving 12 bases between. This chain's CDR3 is CASMGGAHGYTF. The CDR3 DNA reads TGTGCCAGCATGGGGGGGGCGCATGGCTACACCTTC.

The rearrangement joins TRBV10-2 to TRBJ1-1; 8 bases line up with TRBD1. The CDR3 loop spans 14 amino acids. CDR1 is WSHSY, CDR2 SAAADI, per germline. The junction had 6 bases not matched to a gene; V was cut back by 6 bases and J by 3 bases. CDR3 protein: CASRDRDGDTEAFF. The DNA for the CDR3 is TGCGCCAGCAGGGACAGGGATGGGGACACTGAAGCTTTCTTT.

The CDR3 reads CASSLAGNSGQETQYF. As DNA, the CDR3 is TGCGCCAGCAGCTTGGCAGGAAACTCAGGCCAAGAGACCCAGTACTTC. The chain links TRBV5-1 to TRBJ2-5; D call uncertain. Germline V gives CDR1 SGHRS, CDR2 YFSETQ. The CDR3 runs 16 residues. Deletions cut 0 bases from V and 1 base from J, with 13 bases between.

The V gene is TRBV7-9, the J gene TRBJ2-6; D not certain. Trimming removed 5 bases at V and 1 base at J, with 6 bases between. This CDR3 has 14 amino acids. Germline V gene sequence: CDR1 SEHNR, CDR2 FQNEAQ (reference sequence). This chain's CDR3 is CASSIPSGANVLTF. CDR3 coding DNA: TGTGCCAGCAGCATCCCTTCTGGGGCCAACGTCCTGACTTTC.